Following are 10 T cell receptor beta chains from one sample sequenced in a study of blood T cell repertoires in COVID-19. Data came from immunoSEQ multiplex PCR; TCRdb stores just in-frame clones and leaves some out. The table has around 310,000 clones, approximately 91% seen once. The sequenced sample consisted of peripheral blood. The receptors come from a woman aged 55-70 years with acute or convalescent COVID-19.

The rearrangement joins TRBV10-3 to TRBJ1-2, with TRBD1 matching over 10 bases. The germline CDR1 and CDR2 sequences are ENHRY and SYGVKD. This CDR3 comprises 15 residues. Trimming removed 8 bases from V and 5 bases from J; junction bases left unmatched: 11. As DNA, the CDR3 is TGTGCCATCGGCAAGACAGGGGGCAGAGGGTATGGCTACACCTTC. Encoded protein: CAIGKTGGRGYGYTF.

This chain joins TRBV5-4 and TRBJ1-1; a weak D match, TRBD1 (5 bases). CDR3 length: 15 amino acids. V gave up 5 bases and J gave up 5 bases, with 19 bases separating them. Germline V CDR1 and CDR2: SGHNT, YYREEE (reference sequence). CDR3 sequence: CASSSGGAAGTEAFF. CDR3 in DNA: TGTGCCAGCAGTTCCGGAGGGGCGGCGGGGACTGAAGCTTTCTTT.

V gene TRBV4-2 combines with J gene TRBJ2-3; weak D call: TRBD2 (5 bases). The V and J ends lost 4 bases and 7 bases respectively, with 15 bases between them. This CDR3 is 14 amino acids long. In germline, CDR1 is LGHNA, CDR2 YNFKEQ. The DNA of the CDR3 is TGTGCCAGCAGCCCCGGACTCGGCGCGTATACGCAGTATTTT. Protein: CASSPGLGAYTQYF.

The chain links TRBV9 to TRBJ1-2, with D possibly being TRBD1 (6 bases). Between the trimmed V and J ends, which lost 5 bases and 2 bases, there was a span of 19 bases. Per germline, CDR1 SGDLS and CDR2 YYNGEE. The CDR3 runs to 16 residues. The CDR3 spells CASSQNPQGINYGYTF. CDR3 DNA sequence: TGTGCCAGCAGTCAAAACCCCCAGGGGATCAACTATGGCTACACCTTC.

V and J are TRBV24-1 and TRBJ1-5, with D possibly being TRBD1 (5 bases). Germline lookup yields CDR1 KGHDR and CDR2 SFDVKD. This CDR3 has 12 amino acids. Trimming removed 1 base from V and 15 bases from J, with 12 bases in between. CDR3 region: CATSDFGASMHF. The CDR3 DNA is TGTGCCACCAGTGATTTTGGGGCATCTATGCATTTT.

The V gene is TRBV6-6, the J gene TRBJ2-1, with D maybe TRBD2 (5 bases). This CDR3 is 14 amino acids long. V was pared by 7 bases and J by 1 base, with 11 bases between. The germline CDR1 and CDR2 sequences are MNHNY and SVGAGI (reference sequence). CDR3 loop: CASKGDRSYNEQFF. In DNA form, the CDR3 reads TGTGCCAGCAAGGGAGATCGGTCCTACAATGAGCAGTTCTTC.

V usage is TRBV27 and J usage is TRBJ1-4; 9 bases are shared with TRBD1. Germline values: CDR1 MNHEY, CDR2 SMNVEV (reference sequence). The CDR3 covers 15 residues. V trimming: 6 bases; J trimming: 6 bases; junction bases outside the gene matches: 8. CDR3 bases: TGTGCCAGCAGCCCAGGGGACAGGGAGCATGAAAAACTGTTTTTT. This encodes CASSPGDREHEKLFF.

Written as DNA, the CDR3 is TGTGCCACCAGTGATCGAACGACTAGCGGGAGGGCAGGTGAGCAGTTCTTC. Encoded protein: CATSDRTTSGRAGEQFF. The chain links TRBV24-1 to TRBJ2-1; 14 bases fit TRBD2. The V gene end was trimmed by 3 bases and the J gene end by 9 bases; junction bases not matched to a gene: 9. Germline V lookup: CDR1 KGHDR, CDR2 SFDVKD. This CDR3 spans 17 amino acids.

V is TRBV6-4 and J is TRBJ2-2; TRBD1 might be the D (6 bases). This CDR3 region has 15 residues. V was shortened by 2 bases and J by 4 bases, with 11 bases between the two germline ends. CDR1 MRHNA and CDR2 SNTAGT come from the germline V gene. This CDR3 is CASSDQGLTTGELFF. Here the CDR3 DNA reads TGTGCCAGCAGTGACCAGGGGTTGACCACCGGGGAGCTGTTTTTT.

The J gene is TRBJ2-1, the V gene TRBV20-1, with 9 bases matching TRBD2. CDR1 is DFQATT and CDR2 is SNEGSKA in the germline V gene (reference sequence). The CDR3 loop spans 16 amino acids. With V trimmed by 3 bases and J by 2 bases, 8 bases remained unmatched. In DNA, the CDR3 is TGCAGTGCTAGTTTTCCAGCGGGGGGTCCCTACAATGAGCAGTTCTTC. Translated: CSASFPAGGPYNEQFF.